This TCR beta chain was recorded in a study of cytomegalovirus exposure and HLA in healthy donors. 60 Vbeta and 13 Jbeta primers were used in PCR. The assay was immunoSEQ multiplex PCR, and TCRdb's table has in-frame clones only and misses some. The sample consists of 150,000 to 200,000 clones, around four fifths of them appearing once. This sequence was found in a woman between 18 and 29 years old in good health and CMV-seronegative. Sample: PBMCs.

For the CDR3, the DNA is TGTGCCAGCAGCGCCGCGGTAAGCTACACCTTC. Amino acid sequence: CASSAAVSYTF. The chain uses TRBV9 and TRBJ1-2; D not certain. The CDR3 runs 11 residues. Germline V gene lookup returns CDR1 SGDLS and CDR2 YYNGEE. Trimming stripped 3 bases from V and 9 bases from J, with 9 bases between.